The 5 T cell receptor beta chains reported below all come from one sample, sequenced in a study of blood T cell repertoires in COVID-19 (dated by TCRdb to between 2020 and 2021). Library preparation was by the immunoSEQ multiplex PCR assay. TCRdb re-hosts the immuneACCESS table, in-frame sequences only. Its copies lack some clones; in the studies checked, an unresolved V gene accounts for under half of them, and the cause for the rest is not known. The sample table records around 26,000 clones; approximately 77% of these occur just once. The top ten clones comprise roughly 31% of the sample. Sequenced: peripheral blood. Receptors were obtained from a human donor in a cohort sampled during active COVID-19.

This rearrangement joins TRBV9 to TRBJ2-3; 9 bases align to TRBD2. After removal of 0 bases from V and 4 bases from J, the junction contained 6 bases not matched to a gene. The CDR3 is 16 residues long. Germline lookup yields CDR1 SGDLS and CDR2 YYNGEE. DNA of the CDR3: TGTGCCAGCAGCGTAGCCGGCGGGGGGGCGGCAGATACGCAGTATTTT. Translation: CASSVAGGGAADTQYF.

The rearrangement joins TRBV9 to TRBJ1-3; no reliable D call. Germline V gene sequence: CDR1 SGDLS, CDR2 YYNGEE. Trimming removed 0 bases from V and 1 base from J, with 8 bases in between. The CDR3 sequence is 15 residues long. CDR3 nucleotide sequence: TGTGCCAGCAGCGTAGGGCAGGTATCTGGAAACACCATATATTTT. Its protein is CASSVGQVSGNTIYF. The complete variable domain, with remaining parts taken from reference TRBV9 and TRBJ1-3, reads DSGVTQTPKHLITATGQRVTLRCSPRSGDLSVYWYQQSLDQGLQFLIQYYNGEERAKGNILERFSAQQFPDLHSELNLSSLELGDSALYFCASSVGQVSGNTIYFGEGSWLTVV.

CDR3 residues: CASRLPSKGGYEQYF. The CDR3 DNA sequence: TGTGCCAGCAGGCTCCCCAGTAAAGGGGGTTACGAGCAGTACTTC. The V and J genes are TRBV28 and TRBJ2-7, with TRBD1 as a possible D gene (6 bases). There are 15 residues in the CDR3. V lost 6 bases and J 4 bases, leaving 19 bases between the germline ends. The V gene's germline CDR1 is MDHEN and CDR2 SYDVKM.

The V and J genes are TRBV5-5 and TRBJ2-7; D ambiguous. CDR1 SGHKS and CDR2 YYEKEE come from the germline V gene (reference sequence). Trimming stripped 0 bases from V and 0 bases from J, with 7 bases between. The CDR3 contains 14 residues. In nucleotides, the CDR3 is TGTGCCAGCAGCTTGGTCCGGAGCTCCTACGAGCAGTACTTC. It translates to CASSLVRSSYEQYF.

The chain combines TRBV4-3 with TRBJ1-4, with D possibly TRBD1 on 5 matching bases. The CDR3 totals 20 residues. Trimming took off 0 bases at V and 0 bases at J, with 20 bases between the two ends. Germline CDR1 reads LGHNA; CDR2 reads YSLEER. In DNA, the CDR3 is TGCGCCAGCAGCCAAGATTGGTTGCGGGGGAGAACATCAACTAATGAAAAACTGTTTTTT. Translated, it gives CASSQDWLRGRTSTNEKLFF.